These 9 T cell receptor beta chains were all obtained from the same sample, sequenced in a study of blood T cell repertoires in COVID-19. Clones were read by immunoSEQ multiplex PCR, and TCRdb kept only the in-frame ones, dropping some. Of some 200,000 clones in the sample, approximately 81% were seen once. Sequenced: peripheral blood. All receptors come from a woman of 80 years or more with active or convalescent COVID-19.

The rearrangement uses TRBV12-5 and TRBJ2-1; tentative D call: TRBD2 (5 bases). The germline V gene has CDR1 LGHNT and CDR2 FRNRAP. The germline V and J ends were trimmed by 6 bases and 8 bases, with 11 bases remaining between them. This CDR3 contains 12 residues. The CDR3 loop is CASGRGWDEQFF. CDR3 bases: TGTGCTAGTGGCCGAGGGTGGGATGAGCAGTTCTTC.

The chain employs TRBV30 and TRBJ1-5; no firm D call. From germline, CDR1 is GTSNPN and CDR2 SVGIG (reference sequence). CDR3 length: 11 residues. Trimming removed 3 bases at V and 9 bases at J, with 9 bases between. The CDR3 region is CAWSPLPPQHF. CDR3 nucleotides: TGTGCCTGGAGCCCTCTACCGCCCCAGCATTTT.

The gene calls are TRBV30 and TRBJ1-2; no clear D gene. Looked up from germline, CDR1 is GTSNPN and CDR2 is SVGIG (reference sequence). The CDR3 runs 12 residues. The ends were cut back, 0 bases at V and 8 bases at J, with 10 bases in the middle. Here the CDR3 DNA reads TGTGCCTGGAGTGTACCCCTGGAGGGCTACACCTTC. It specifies CAWSVPLEGYTF.

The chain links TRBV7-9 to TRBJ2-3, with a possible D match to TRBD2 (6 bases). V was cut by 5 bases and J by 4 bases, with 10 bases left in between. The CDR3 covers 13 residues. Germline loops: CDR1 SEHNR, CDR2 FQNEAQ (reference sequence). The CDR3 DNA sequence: TGTGCCAGCAGCGGGAGGTCGGCAGATACGCAGTATTTT. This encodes CASSGRSADTQYF.

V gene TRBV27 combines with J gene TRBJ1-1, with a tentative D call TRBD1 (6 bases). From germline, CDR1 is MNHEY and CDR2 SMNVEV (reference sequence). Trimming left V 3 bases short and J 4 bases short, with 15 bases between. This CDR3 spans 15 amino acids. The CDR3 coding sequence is TGTGCCAGCAGTTTGGGGCAGCAGGGGAGCACTGAAGCTTTCTTT. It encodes CASSLGQQGSTEAFF.

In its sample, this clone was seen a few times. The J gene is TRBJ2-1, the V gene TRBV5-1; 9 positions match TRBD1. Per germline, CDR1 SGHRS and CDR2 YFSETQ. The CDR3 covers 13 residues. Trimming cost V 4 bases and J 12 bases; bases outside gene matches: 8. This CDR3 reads CASSPVGQGGQFF. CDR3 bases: TGCGCCAGCAGCCCGGTGGGACAGGGCGGGCAGTTCTTC.

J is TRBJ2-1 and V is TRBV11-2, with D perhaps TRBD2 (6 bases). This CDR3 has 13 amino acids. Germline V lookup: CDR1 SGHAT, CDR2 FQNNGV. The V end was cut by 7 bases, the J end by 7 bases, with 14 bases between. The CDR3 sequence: CASTQMAGNEQFF. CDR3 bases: TGTGCCAGCACCCAGATGGCGGGAAATGAGCAGTTCTTC.

The CDR3 loop reads CASSAAGSSYTF. The CDR3 nucleotides read TGTGCCAGCAGCGCGGCCGGTTCAAGCTACACCTTC. The chain has TRBV3-1 (or the pseudogene TRBV3-2) and TRBJ1-2, with no clear D. Looked up from germline, CDR1 is LGHDT and CDR2 is YNNKEL (reference sequence). V lost 5 bases and J 9 bases, leaving 13 bases between the germline ends. CDR3 length equals 12 residues.

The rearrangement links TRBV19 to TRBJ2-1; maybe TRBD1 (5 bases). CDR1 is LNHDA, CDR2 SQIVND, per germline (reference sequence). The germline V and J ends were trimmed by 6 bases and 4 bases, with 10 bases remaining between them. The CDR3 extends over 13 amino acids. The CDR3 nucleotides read TGTGCCAGTAGGCCTCAGGGATACAATGAGCAGTTCTTC. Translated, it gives CASRPQGYNEQFF.